The clone carrying this T cell receptor beta chain was detected once. The data belong to a study of blood T cell repertoires in COVID-19. Study details: The origin of the acute and convalescent COVID-19 samples was the United States, Italy and Spain.

The V end was cut by 5 bases, the J end by 9 bases, with 14 bases between. CDR3 length: 12 residues. The assay was immunoSEQ multiplex PCR, and TCRdb's table has in-frame clones only and misses some. The sample includes some 200,000 clones, around 83% of them seen just once. Sequencing used peripheral blood. V gene TRBV12-3 or TRBV12-4 combines with J gene TRBJ2-7, with D perhaps TRBD1 (5 bases). The receptor comes from a middle-aged woman with acute or convalescent COVID-19. The CDR3: CASSRTTRGQYF. CDR3 DNA: TGTGCCAGCAGTCGGACAACCCGCGGGCAGTACTTC.